Listed below are T cell receptor beta chains from one sample, sequenced in a study of T cells in Graves' hyperthyroidism and ophthalmopathy. TCRdb passed the multiplex PCR reads through MiXCR, listing each CDR3 protein once. This table holds 550,000 to 700,000 distinct CDR3 sequences, just over 45% found once. Sequenced input: peripheral blood or thyroid tissue (not recorded which). All receptors derive from an adult woman with Graves' disease, either hyperthyroidism or ophthalmopathy (not recorded which). Each CDR3 is given with its conserved first and last residue. D genes are given only for firm matches. The size entry is marked missing in some rows and otherwise reads once, few, many or a size class.

d_call	v_call	j_call	clone_size	cdr3_nt	cdr3_aa
.	TRBV7-7	TRBJ2-7	.	TGTGCTAGCAGCCTAGGGGTAGCCGAGCAGTACTTC	CASSLGVAEQYF
.	TRBV20-1	TRBJ1-5	.	TGCAGTGCTAGAGATCCTGGACAAGGTCTGCGGGGTAGCAATCAGCCCCAGCATTTT	CSARDPGQGLRGSNQPQHF
.	TRBV10-3	TRBJ1-2	once	TGTGCCATCAGTGAAGGGCATGGCTACACCTTC	CAISEGHGYTF
TRBD2	TRBV19	TRBJ2-7	many	TGTGCCAGTAAAATGACTAGCGGGAGAGGCTACGAGCAGTACTTC	CASKMTSGRGYEQYF
.	TRBV14	TRBJ2-7	few	TGTGCCAGCAGCGCCGCGGGAACCTACGAGCAGTACTTC	CASSAAGTYEQYF
TRBD1	TRBV7-3	TRBJ2-7	many	TGTGCCAGCAGCCGGACAGGGGCGGACGAGCAGTACTTC	CASSRTGADEQYF
.	TRBV12-3/TRBV12-4	TRBJ2-7	.	TGTGCCAGCAACCATCGACTAGGATTC	CASNHRLGF
TRBD1	TRBV29-1	TRBJ2-2	many	TGCAGCGTTGGACAGGGGCGATTAGTCGGGGAGCTGTTTTTT	CSVGQGRLVGELFF
.	TRBV7-2	TRBJ1-2	many	TGTGCCAGCAGCTTTCCACGAGGGGGCTACACCTTC	CASSFPRGGYTF
.	TRBV7-2	TRBJ1-3	many	TGTGCCAGCAGCCTCCTCTGGGCTGGAAACACCATATATTTT	CASSLLWAGNTIYF
.	TRBV2	TRBJ2-3	few	TGTGCCAGCAGTCCGGGACTCAGCACAGATACGCAGTATTTT	CASSPGLSTDTQYF